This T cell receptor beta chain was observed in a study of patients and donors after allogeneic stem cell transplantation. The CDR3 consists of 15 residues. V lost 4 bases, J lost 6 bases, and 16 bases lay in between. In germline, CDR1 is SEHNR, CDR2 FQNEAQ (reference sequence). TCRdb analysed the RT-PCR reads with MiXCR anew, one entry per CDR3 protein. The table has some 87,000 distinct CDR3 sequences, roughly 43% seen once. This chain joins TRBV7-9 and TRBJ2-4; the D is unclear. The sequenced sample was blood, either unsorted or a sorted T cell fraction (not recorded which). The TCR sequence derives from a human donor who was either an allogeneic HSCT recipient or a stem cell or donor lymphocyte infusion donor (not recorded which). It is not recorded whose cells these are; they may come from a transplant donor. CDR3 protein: CASSSWTRGPNIQYF. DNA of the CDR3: TGTGCCAGCAGCTCGTGGACCCGTGGGCCAAACATTCAGTACTTC. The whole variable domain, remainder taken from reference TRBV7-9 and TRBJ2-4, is DTGVSQNPRHKITKRGQNVTFRCDPISEHNRLYWYRQTLGQGPEFLTYFQNEAQLEKSRLLSDRFSAERPKGSFSTLEIQRTEQGDSAMYLCASSSWTRGPNIQYFGAGTRLSVL.